A single sample gave rise to the 12 T cell receptor beta chains below, sequenced in a study of shared clonotypes between healthy human individuals. Only in-frame clones appear in the TCRdb table, and some are missing; sequencing was by immunoSEQ multiplex PCR. The table has 800,000 to 950,000 clones, around 96% seen once. Selected positively for CCR7 and CD45RO-negative, naive CD8 cells excluded terminally differentiated effector memory CD45RA+ cells. Sequencing was done on a sample of naive CD8+ T cells sorted from blood. The receptors originated from a man between 25 and 39 years old in good health.

V gene TRBV2 combines with J gene TRBJ2-7, with 11 bases matching TRBD2. The CDR3 runs 14 residues. Germline lookup yields CDR1 SNHLY and CDR2 FYNNEI. V shed 6 bases, J shed 3 bases, and the junction held 4 bases outside the gene matches. The CDR3 spells CASRGGTSGYEQYF. The CDR3 DNA sequence: TGTGCCAGCAGAGGTGGGACTAGCGGCTACGAGCAGTACTTC. Full variable domain (rest looked up from reference TRBV2 and TRBJ2-7): EPEVTQTPSHQVTQMGQEVILRCVPISNHLYFYWYRQILGQKVEFLVSFYNNEISEKSEIFDDQFSVERPDGSNFTLKIRSTKLEDSAMYFCASRGGTSGYEQYFGPGTRLTVT.

The genes are TRBV4-1 and TRBJ1-3, with 7 bases fitting TRBD1. V trimming: 3 bases; J trimming: 1 base; junction bases outside the gene matches: 12. This CDR3 contains 18 residues. Germline V CDR1 and CDR2: MGHRA, YSYEKL. CDR3 residues: CASSQIPGQSFSGNTIYF. CDR3 in DNA: TGCGCCAGCAGCCAGATACCGGGACAGTCTTTTTCTGGAAACACCATATATTTT.

The rearrangement uses TRBV5-1 and TRBJ2-7; TRBD1 matches at 11 bases. V lost 4 bases to trimming and J lost 5 bases; unmatched junction nucleotides: 5. Germline loops: CDR1 SGHRS, CDR2 YFSETQ. The CDR3 runs 14 residues. Here the CDR3 reads CASSLGQGEDEQYF. DNA of the CDR3: TGCGCCAGCAGCCTGGGACAGGGGGAAGACGAGCAGTACTTC.

The rearrangement links TRBV2 to TRBJ2-3; no definite D call. V lost 3 bases, J lost 6 bases, and 4 bases lay in between. This CDR3 is 11 amino acids long. The V gene's germline CDR1 is SNHLY and CDR2 FYNNEI. CDR3 loop: CASSDPDTQYF. CDR3 nucleotide sequence: TGTGCCAGCAGTGACCCCGATACGCAGTATTTT. Full variable domain (remainder filled in from reference TRBV2 and TRBJ2-3): EPEVTQTPSHQVTQMGQEVILRCVPISNHLYFYWYRQILGQKVEFLVSFYNNEISEKSEIFDDQFSVERPDGSNFTLKIRSTKLEDSAMYFCASSDPDTQYFGPGTRLTVL.

Written as DNA, the CDR3 is TGTGCCAGCAGCTCCAAGCGGGGCGGGGGGGCGAACACTGAAGCTTTCTTT. Translation gives CASSSKRGGGANTEAFF. J is TRBJ1-1 and V is TRBV7-9; possibly TRBD1 for D (6 bases). This CDR3 spans 17 amino acids. Germline V gene sequence: CDR1 SEHNR, CDR2 FQNEAQ (reference sequence). The V and J ends lost 4 bases and 1 base respectively, with 19 bases between them.

The chain couples TRBV11-2 to TRBJ2-7; 8 positions agree with TRBD1. V lost 7 bases and J lost 4; bases outside the gene matches: 6. The CDR3 totals 13 residues. In germline, CDR1 is SGHAT, CDR2 FQNNGV. The CDR3 protein is CASKRTGTYEQYF. CDR3 nucleotides: TGTGCCAGCAAACGGACAGGGACATACGAGCAGTACTTC. The variable domain in full, with the rest retrieved from reference TRBV11-2 and TRBJ2-7, is EAGVAQSPRYKIIEKRQSVAFWCNPISGHATLYWYQQILGQGPKLLIQFQNNGVVDDSQLPKDRFSAERLKGVDSTLKIQPAKLEDSAVYLCASKRTGTYEQYFGPGTRLTVT.

The V gene is TRBV27, the J gene TRBJ2-7, with a possible D match to TRBD1 (5 bases). The CDR3 spans 16 residues. Germline-derived CDR1 and CDR2 are MNHEY and SMNVEV (reference sequence). Trimming stripped 0 bases from V and 1 base from J, with 13 bases between. The CDR3 protein is CASSLSMARQSYEQYF. The CDR3, as DNA: TGTGCCAGCAGTTTATCGATGGCTAGACAGTCCTACGAGCAGTACTTC.

J is TRBJ2-3 and V is TRBV19; no clear D. V dropped 1 base and J dropped 1 base, with 9 bases sitting between them. There are 15 residues in the CDR3. Germline CDR1 LNHDA, CDR2 SQIVND (reference sequence). CDR3 DNA sequence: TGTGCCAGTAGTATAGGTTTGGCAGGCACAGATACGCAGTATTTT. Its translation is CASSIGLAGTDTQYF.

In its sample, this clone was seen a few times. The sample has other DNA sequences that encode this CDR3 too. The V and J genes are TRBV2 and TRBJ1-1, with D hard to call. The CDR3 has 10 amino acids. Germline values: CDR1 SNHLY, CDR2 FYNNEI. V lost 6 bases and J 5 bases, leaving 4 bases between the germline ends. The CDR3 DNA is TGTGCCAGCAGGGGGACTGAAGCTTTCTTT. The encoded protein is CASRGTEAFF. Combining the CDR3 with reference TRBV2 and TRBJ1-1 gives the whole variable domain EPEVTQTPSHQVTQMGQEVILRCVPISNHLYFYWYRQILGQKVEFLVSFYNNEISEKSEIFDDQFSVERPDGSNFTLKIRSTKLEDSAMYFCASRGTEAFFGQGTRLTVV.

This sequence joins TRBV28 and TRBJ2-1; possibly TRBD1 for D (6 bases). CDR3 size: 14 residues. Trimming took off 4 bases at V and 5 bases at J, with 12 bases between the two ends. Looked up from germline, CDR1 is MDHEN and CDR2 is SYDVKM. CDR3 sequence reads: CASSWTDSDNEQFF. The CDR3 DNA follows: TGTGCCAGCAGTTGGACAGATTCGGACAATGAGCAGTTCTTC.

This rearrangement joins TRBV4-3 to TRBJ1-4, with TRBD1 as a possible D gene (6 bases). The germline V gene encodes CDR1 LGHNA and CDR2 YSLEER. This CDR3 spans 15 amino acids. Deletions cut 4 bases from V and 5 bases from J, with 14 bases between. CDR3 loop: CASSPGVGTNEKLFF. The CDR3 nucleotides are TGCGCCAGCAGCCCAGGGGTTGGCACAAATGAAAAACTGTTTTTT.

V usage is TRBV25-1 and J usage is TRBJ2-3; no firm D call. The V and J ends lost 2 bases and 2 bases respectively, with 14 bases between them. Germline assignment: CDR1 MGHDK and CDR2 SYGVNS. This CDR3 region has 16 residues. The CDR3 spells CASSERPVNPTDTQYF. In nucleotides, the CDR3 is TGTGCCAGCAGTGAACGTCCGGTCAATCCCACAGATACGCAGTATTTT.